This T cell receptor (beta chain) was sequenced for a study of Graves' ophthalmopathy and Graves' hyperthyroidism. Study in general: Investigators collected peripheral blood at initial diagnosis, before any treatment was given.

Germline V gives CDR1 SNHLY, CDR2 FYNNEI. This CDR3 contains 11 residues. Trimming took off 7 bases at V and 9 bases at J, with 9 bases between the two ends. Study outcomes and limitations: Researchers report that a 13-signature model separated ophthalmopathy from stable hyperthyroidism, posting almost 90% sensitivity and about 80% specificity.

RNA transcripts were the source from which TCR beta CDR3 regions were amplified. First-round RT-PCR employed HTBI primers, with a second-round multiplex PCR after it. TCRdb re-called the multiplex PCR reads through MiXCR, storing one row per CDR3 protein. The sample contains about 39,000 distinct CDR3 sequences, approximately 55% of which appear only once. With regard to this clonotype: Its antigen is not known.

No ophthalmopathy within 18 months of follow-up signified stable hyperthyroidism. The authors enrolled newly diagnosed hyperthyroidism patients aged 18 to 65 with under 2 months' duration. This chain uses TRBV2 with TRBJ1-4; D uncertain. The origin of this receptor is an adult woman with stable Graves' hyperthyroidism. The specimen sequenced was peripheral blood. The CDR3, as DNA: TGTGCCAGCATGATTCAGCAAAAACTGTTTTTT. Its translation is CASMIQQKLFF.